This T cell receptor (beta chain) was found in a study of Graves' ophthalmopathy and Graves' hyperthyroidism. Study outcomes and limitations: The study's model predicted ophthalmopathy progression at 65% to 71% sensitivity and around 75% specificity. Blood shared most expanded thyroid clonotypes above 0.001 frequency.

Pregnancy or lactation, uncontrolled infections and other autoimmune diseases were grounds for excluding patients. In regard to this clonotype: The antigen is not known.

The CDR3 length is 14 residues. The germline gives CDR1 SGHAT, CDR2 FQNNGV. V shed 0 bases and J shed 3 bases, with 8 bases lying between them. RNA transcripts served as template for amplifying TCR beta CDR3 sequences. HTBI primers were employed in first-round RT-PCR, then a second-round multiplex PCR followed. TCRdb processed the multiplex PCR reads anew with MiXCR; each CDR3 protein has one entry. Here the sample spans over a million distinct CDR3 sequences, about 40% being singletons. This chain joins TRBV11-2 and TRBJ1-1; D not resolved. Sequencing was performed on peripheral blood or thyroid tissue (not recorded which). The receptor was isolated from an adult man with Graves' hyperthyroidism. CDR3 residues: CASSLDWGHTEAFF. The CDR3 DNA reads as TGTGCCAGCAGCTTAGATTGGGGTCACACTGAAGCTTTCTTT.